This T cell receptor beta chain was observed in a study of blood T cells in healthy people across ages. Germline loops: CDR1 SGHVS, CDR2 FNYEAQ. The CDR3 contains 15 residues. Between the trimmed V and J ends, which lost 3 bases and 0 bases, there was a span of 11 bases. Study-wide findings and caveats: Fewer expanded clones and more diversity marked long-lived versus aged donors.

It was with a sample-barcoded 5' primer and a J-beta primer mix that a second PCR of about 6 to 12 cycles was run. A single record per CDR3 protein comes from TCRdb applying MiXCR to the 5' RACE reads. In the table there are fewer than 600,000 distinct CDR3 sequences, about 29% of which are singletons. This clonotype occurred a few times. Its antigen is undetermined. Separately, the same data were catalogued under a study of T cells of mothers and their children. That paper notes: Each mother yielded more than 8 million TCR beta CDR3 reads. Each child yielded about 3 million reads. Related pairs of mothers and children showed slightly higher, non-significant overlap versus unrelated pairs.

Sequencing was carried out using blood. The sequence was obtained from a boy aged 2 to 10 in good health. V gene TRBV7-6 combines with J gene TRBJ1-2; D possibly corresponds to TRBD1 (6 bases). The CDR3 DNA reads as TGTGCCAGCAGCTTGGAGCAGGGGTCTAACTATGGCTACACCTTC. It codes for CASSLEQGSNYGYTF.